These 25 T cell receptor beta chains came from one sample sequenced in a study of blood T cell repertoires in COVID-19. Using immunoSEQ multiplex PCR, the repertoire was profiled, and TCRdb retains in-frame clones only, with some absent. This table has about 32,000 clones, about 86% appearing once. The sample taken for sequencing was peripheral blood. These receptor sequences come from a woman in her 70s with active COVID-19.

This chain joins TRBV4-1 and TRBJ2-7, with D unresolved. Deletions cut 3 bases from V and 3 bases from J, with 9 bases between. The germline CDR1 and CDR2 sequences are MGHRA and YSYEKL. The CDR3 extends over 13 amino acids. The CDR3 DNA sequence: TGCGCCAGCAGCCAGGCCATATACTACGAGCAGTACTTC. Its protein product is CASSQAIYYEQYF.

The genes are TRBV6-5 and TRBJ2-2; 9 nucleotides agree with TRBD1. This CDR3 region has 15 residues. Trimming removed 7 bases from V and 5 bases from J; junction bases left unmatched: 8. Germline V gene data show CDR1 as MNHEY and CDR2 as SVGAGI. The CDR3 reads CASIRTGARTGELFF. In DNA, the CDR3 is TGTGCCAGCATCCGGACAGGGGCGCGGACCGGGGAGCTGTTTTTT.

The J gene is TRBJ1-2, the V gene TRBV6-5, with 8 nucleotides matching TRBD1. The CDR3 contains 14 residues. Germline CDR1 MNHEY, CDR2 SVGAGI. The V gene end was trimmed by 2 bases and the J gene end by 5 bases; junction bases not matched to a gene: 4. In DNA, the CDR3 is TGTGCCAGCAGTTACCGGGACAGGAGTTATGGCTACACCTTC. Translated: CASSYRDRSYGYTF.

This rearrangement joins TRBV19 to TRBJ2-6; D may be TRBD2 (7 bases). Trimming stripped 3 bases from V and 0 bases from J, with 12 bases between. The germline V gene encodes CDR1 LNHDA and CDR2 SQIVND (reference sequence). The CDR3 covers 17 residues. CDR3 nucleotides: TGTGCCAGTAGTATGGGCGGGGGCCCCTCTGGGGCCAACGTCCTGACTTTC. Its translation: CASSMGGGPSGANVLTF.

The V gene is TRBV5-1, the J gene TRBJ2-2, with D possibly TRBD2 on 5 matching bases. Germline V CDR1 and CDR2: SGHRS, YFSETQ. The V end was cut by 0 bases, the J end by 3 bases, with 12 bases between. CDR3 size: 16 residues. Here the CDR3 reads CASSLGLQWHTGELFF. In DNA, the CDR3 is TGCGCCAGCAGCTTGGGACTACAGTGGCACACCGGGGAGCTGTTTTTT.

The gene calls are TRBV3-1 (or the pseudogene TRBV3-2) and TRBJ2-1; the D gene is possibly TRBD2 (7 bases). The CDR3 runs 15 residues. The germline V gene has CDR1 LGHDT and CDR2 YNNKEL (reference sequence). The V end was cut by 3 bases, the J end by 7 bases, with 16 bases between. In DNA form, the CDR3 reads TGTGCCAGCAGCCAGTTGCGGGGGCTTGCAAATGAGCAGTTCTTC. It specifies CASSQLRGLANEQFF.

This clone was seen just once. The chain employs TRBV3-1 (or the pseudogene TRBV3-2) and TRBJ2-5, with TRBD2 matching over 15 bases. CDR3 length: 17 residues. V trimming: 2 bases; J trimming: 4 bases; junction bases outside the gene matches: 5. Germline V gene lookup returns CDR1 LGHDT and CDR2 YNNKEL (reference sequence). The CDR3 loop reads CASSQWTSGGAGETQYF. The CDR3 DNA follows: TGTGCCAGCAGCCAATGGACTAGCGGGGGGGCGGGAGAGACCCAGTACTTC.

V is TRBV18 and J is TRBJ2-7; TRBD1 matches at 8 bases. V lost 3 bases to trimming and J lost 6 bases; unmatched junction nucleotides: 10. The CDR3 sequence is 15 residues long. Germline V gives CDR1 KGHSH, CDR2 LQKENI. The CDR3 DNA reads as TGTGCCAGCTCACCGGCGGCGTCAGGGGGCGGCGAGCAGTACTTC. Its protein product is CASSPAASGGGEQYF.

CDR3 residues: CASSQDLGQMNTEAFF. The DNA for the CDR3 is TGTGCCAGCAGCCAAGATCTTGGACAGATGAACACTGAAGCTTTCTTT. This rearrangement joins TRBV3-1 (or the pseudogene TRBV3-2) to TRBJ1-1; perhaps TRBD1 as D (6 bases). V was shortened by 0 bases and J by 0 bases, with 11 bases between the two germline ends. Germline CDR1 LGHDT, CDR2 YNNKEL (reference sequence). The CDR3 spans 16 residues.

CDR3 sequence (DNA): TGTGCCACTCGCAGGGGGCAAAATAATTCACCCCTCCACTTT. This sequence encodes CATRRGQNNSPLHF. The gene calls are TRBV15 and TRBJ1-6; 8 nucleotides match TRBD1. The CDR3 spans 14 residues. V lost 9 bases and J lost 5; bases outside the gene matches: 6. CDR1 is LNHNV, CDR2 YYDKDF, per germline (reference sequence).

As DNA, the CDR3 is TGTGCCAGCAGCCCCCGGACTAGCGATGAGCAGTACTTC. Translation gives CASSPRTSDEQYF. V is TRBV7-2 and J is TRBJ2-7, with TRBD2 matching 9 bases. This CDR3 has 13 amino acids. Looked up from germline, CDR1 is SGHTA and CDR2 is FQGNSA. Germline trimming cut 5 bases from V and 7 bases from J; bases unmatched to any gene: 6. The full variable domain, completed using reference TRBV7-2 and TRBJ2-7, is GAGVSQSPSNKVTEKGKDVELRCDPISGHTALYWYRQSLGQGLEFLIYFQGNSAPDKSGLPSDRFSAERTGGSVSTLTIQRTQQEDSAVYLCASSPRTSDEQYFGPGTRLTVT.

CDR3 DNA: TGTGCCAGCAACCAACTAGCGGGGGGGTACGAGCAGTACTTC. This gives the protein CASNQLAGGYEQYF. The chain employs TRBV2 and TRBJ2-7, with 13 nucleotides matching TRBD2. CDR3 size: 14 residues. CDR1 and CDR2 (germline): SNHLY, FYNNEI. Trimming removed 7 bases from V and 4 bases from J; junction bases left unmatched: 4. Drawing the rest from reference TRBV2 and TRBJ2-7, the complete variable domain is EPEVTQTPSHQVTQMGQEVILRCVPISNHLYFYWYRQILGQKVEFLVSFYNNEISEKSEIFDDQFSVERPDGSNFTLKIRSTKLEDSAMYFCASNQLAGGYEQYFGPGTRLTVT.

V is TRBV5-5 and J is TRBJ1-4; maybe TRBD1 (5 bases). The germline CDR1 and CDR2 sequences are SGHKS and YYEKEE (reference sequence). V lost 1 base and J lost 0, with 7 bases in between. The CDR3 contains 15 residues. The CDR3 nucleotides are TGTGCCAGCAGCTTGAAGGGGACAACTAATGAAAAACTGTTTTTT. It yields the protein CASSLKGTTNEKLFF.

The chain carries TRBV19 and TRBJ2-3; the D gene is possibly TRBD2 (6 bases). Germline V gives CDR1 LNHDA, CDR2 SQIVND (reference sequence). Trimming took 7 bases from V and 2 from J, leaving 16 bases between them. This CDR3 comprises 15 residues. The DNA of the CDR3 is TGTGCCAGTACCCCACCGGGCGGGGACACAGATACGCAGTATTTT. This translates into CASTPPGGDTDTQYF.

V usage is TRBV7-3 and J usage is TRBJ2-2, with 7 positions matching TRBD1. Germline V gene data show CDR1 as SGHTA and CDR2 as FQGTGA. CDR3 length equals 16 residues. Losses at the gene ends were 5 bases for V and 4 bases for J; bases not matched to a gene: 10. In nucleotides, the CDR3 is TGTGCCAGCAGCCCCCGCCGGACAGGCTTCACCGGGGAGCTGTTTTTT. Amino acid sequence: CASSPRRTGFTGELFF.

The V gene is TRBV11-2, the J gene TRBJ2-2; 7 bases align to TRBD2. The CDR3 length is 15 residues. CDR1 and CDR2 (germline): SGHAT, FQNNGV. With 5 bases clipped from V and 3 bases from J, the junction kept 6 bases outside the gene matches. The DNA for the CDR3 is TGTGCCAGCAGCCGCATGGGGGGGGACACCGGGGAGCTGTTTTTT. Its protein product is CASSRMGGDTGELFF.

This clone was seen only once. The chain couples TRBV6-5 to TRBJ2-7, with 8 positions matching TRBD1. Trimming cost V 5 bases and J 1 base; bases outside gene matches: 1. Germline V gives CDR1 MNHEY, CDR2 SVGAGI. This CDR3 is built from 13 residues. This CDR3 is CASSTGGSYEQYF. DNA of the CDR3: TGTGCCAGCAGTACAGGGGGGTCCTACGAGCAGTACTTC.

The rearrangement links TRBV7-9 to TRBJ2-2, with 10 bases matching TRBD2. After removal of 5 bases from V and 5 bases from J, the junction contained 8 bases not matched to a gene. The CDR3 loop spans 16 amino acids. Germline CDR1 and CDR2: SEHNR and FQNEAQ (reference sequence). CDR3: CASSPVAGGKTGELFF. Here the CDR3 DNA reads TGTGCCAGCAGCCCGGTAGCGGGGGGAAAAACCGGGGAGCTGTTTTTT.

This chain uses TRBV18 with TRBJ1-5; TRBD1 agrees at 8 bases. Looked up from germline, CDR1 is KGHSH and CDR2 is LQKENI. After removal of 2 bases from V and 6 bases from J, the junction contained 3 bases not matched to a gene. The CDR3 sequence is 14 residues long. The CDR3 loop is CASSPATGVQPQHF. The CDR3 DNA reads TGTGCCAGCTCACCAGCGACAGGGGTTCAGCCCCAGCATTTT. The whole variable domain, filled in from reference TRBV18 and TRBJ1-5, reads NAGVMQNPRHLVRRRGQEARLRCSPMKGHSHVYWYRQLPEEGLKFMVYLQKENIIDESGMPKERFSAEFPKEGPSILRIQQVVRGDSAAYFCASSPATGVQPQHFGDGTRLSIL.

This clone was detected only once. The chain couples TRBV5-6 to TRBJ1-1; D is perhaps TRBD1 (6 bases). The length of the CDR3 is 12 residues. The germline V gene encodes CDR1 SGHDT and CDR2 YYEEEE. V was clipped by 3 bases and J by 8 bases, with 11 bases between them. The CDR3 DNA sequence: TGTGCCAGCAGCTCTTCAGGGGAGGAAGCTTTCTTT. Its protein is CASSSSGEEAFF.

The chain carries TRBV18 and TRBJ2-3; perhaps TRBD1 as D (6 bases). With 6 bases removed from V and 3 bases from J, the gap between germline ends came to 13 bases. The germline V gene encodes CDR1 KGHSH and CDR2 LQKENI. The CDR3 is 14 residues long. CDR3 in amino acids: CASSPDSGTDTQYF. The CDR3 bases are TGTGCCAGCTCGCCGGACAGTGGGACAGATACGCAGTATTTT.

The chain carries TRBV28 and TRBJ2-5; a weak D match, TRBD1 (5 bases). Germline V CDR1 and CDR2: MDHEN, SYDVKM. V was shortened by 10 bases and J by 1 base, with 10 bases between the two germline ends. There are 12 residues in the CDR3. In DNA, the CDR3 is TGTGCCACCCAGGGATCCCAAGAGACCCAGTACTTC. Translated, it gives CATQGSQETQYF.

This chain joins TRBV5-1 and TRBJ2-1; D not resolved. CDR3 length: 15 amino acids. In germline, CDR1 is SGHRS, CDR2 YFSETQ. The V end lost 0 bases, the J end lost 0 bases, and 7 bases lay between the germline ends. CDR3 residues: CASSLVVSSYNEQFF. The CDR3, as DNA: TGCGCCAGCAGCTTGGTTGTGAGCTCCTACAATGAGCAGTTCTTC.

The sample holds one count of this clone. The chain joins TRBV7-3 to TRBJ1-1, with D unresolved. Trimming removed 5 bases at V and 5 bases at J, with 12 bases between. Looked up from germline, CDR1 is SGHTA and CDR2 is FQGTGA. This CDR3 is built from 13 residues. In DNA, the CDR3 is TGTGCCAGCAGCCTACTTACGGGGACTGAAGCTTTCTTT. It translates to CASSLLTGTEAFF.

The chain combines TRBV30 with TRBJ2-3; 14 nucleotides match TRBD2. Germline loops: CDR1 GTSNPN, CDR2 SVGIG (reference sequence). The CDR3 has 17 amino acids. The V segment lost 3 bases and the J segment 4 bases; nucleotides outside the gene matches: 9. The CDR3 DNA reads as TGTGCCTGGAGCGATATGGGACTAGCGGGGGCCTCAGATACGCAGTATTTT. Protein sequence: CAWSDMGLAGASDTQYF.